Each of the 7 T cell receptor beta chains below was sequenced from the same sample in a study of cytomegalovirus exposure and HLA in healthy donors. The primer mix had 60 Vbeta and 13 Jbeta primers. Data came from immunoSEQ multiplex PCR; TCRdb stores just in-frame clones and leaves some out. The sample shows over 50,000 clones, about 90% of them seen only once. The sequenced sample consisted of PBMCs. The receptors come from a man younger than 40 in good health and CMV-seropositive.

This chain joins TRBV5-1 and TRBJ2-1, with 14 bases fitting TRBD2. Trimming took 3 bases from V and 3 from J; bases not matched to a gene: 2. The CDR3 contains 16 residues. In germline, CDR1 is SGHRS, CDR2 YFSETQ. CDR3 sequence reads: CASSSGLAGVYNEQFF. The CDR3 region has the DNA TGCGCCAGCAGCTCGGGACTAGCGGGAGTCTACAATGAGCAGTTCTTC.

V gene TRBV18 combines with J gene TRBJ1-2; possibly TRBD1 for D (6 bases). Germline V lookup: CDR1 KGHSH, CDR2 LQKENI. With 3 bases removed from V and 1 base from J, the gap between germline ends came to 15 bases. The CDR3 totals 16 residues. The DNA for the CDR3 is TGTGCCAGCTCACCGTTAAAAGGGGGTCATAACTATGGCTACACCTTC. Its protein product is CASSPLKGGHNYGYTF.

This clone was found once. This chain links TRBV7-9 with TRBJ2-3; 10 positions match TRBD1. The CDR3 is 15 amino acids. The germline gives CDR1 SEHNR, CDR2 FQNEAQ (reference sequence). J gave up 3 bases and V 3 bases, and 3 bases lay outside the gene matches. The CDR3 nucleotides are TGTGCCAGCAGCTTTCCGGGACAGGGGACAGATACGCAGTATTTT. Its protein product is CASSFPGQGTDTQYF.

The rearrangement links TRBV6-5 to TRBJ2-2; 7 bases agree with TRBD1. This CDR3 spans 14 amino acids. The junction had 7 bases not matched to a gene; V was cut back by 5 bases and J by 7 bases. CDR1 and CDR2 (germline): MNHEY, SVGAGI. The CDR3 nucleotides are TGTGCCAGCAGTATGGGACAGTGGGGCGGGGAGCTGTTTTTT. Translating gives CASSMGQWGGELFF.

The rearrangement joins TRBV29-1 to TRBJ2-5; tentatively, D is TRBD1 (6 bases). The CDR3 has 13 amino acids. The germline V and J ends were trimmed by 1 base and 7 bases, with 13 bases remaining between them. Germline V CDR1 and CDR2: SQVTM, ANQGSEA. The CDR3 nucleotides are TGCAGCGTTGAAGGAGCGAGGGGGATGACCCAGTACTTC. This translates into CSVEGARGMTQYF.

The chain combines TRBV28 with TRBJ2-6; D not certain. Germline CDR1 MDHEN, CDR2 SYDVKM. The CDR3 has 13 residues. The V end lost 7 bases, the J end lost 0 bases, and 4 bases lay between the germline ends. CDR3 amino acids: CASTVSGANVLTF. In DNA, the CDR3 is TGTGCCAGCACCGTCTCTGGGGCCAACGTCCTGACTTTC.

In this sample, this clone turned up once. This chain links TRBV6-5 with TRBJ2-7; a weak D match, TRBD2 (6 bases). There are 13 residues in the CDR3. The ends were cut back, 2 bases at V and 8 bases at J, with 13 bases in the middle. Germline CDR1 reads MNHEY; CDR2 reads SVGAGI. CDR3 DNA: TGTGCCAGCAGTTACCTCCAGGGAGGCAAGCAGTACTTC. It translates to CASSYLQGGKQYF.